A single sample is the source of the 13 T cell receptor beta chains below, sequenced in a study of response to subunit inactivated influenza vaccine. A single record per CDR3 protein comes from TCRdb applying MiXCR to the RT-PCR reads. The repertoire consists of around 520,000 distinct CDR3 sequences, with approximately 12% occurring once and the leading ten covering 10%. The sample in question was PBMCs from blood, obtained on the day of vaccination. The receptors originated from a man aged 50-60 years who received an inactivated influenza vaccine.

In its sample, this clonotype was seen a few times. The CDR3 DNA follows: TGCAGTGCTAGTAGGGTGCGGGAGGGAACTACGAATGAGCAGTTCTTC. Its translation is CSASRVREGTTNEQFF. The chain employs TRBV20-1 and TRBJ2-1; TRBD2 aligns across 9 bases. Germline lookup yields CDR1 DFQATT and CDR2 SNEGSKA (reference sequence). V lost 3 bases to trimming and J lost 7 bases; unmatched junction nucleotides: 13. The CDR3 is 16 residues long.

This sequence joins TRBV7-2 and TRBJ1-2, with a weak D call TRBD1 (5 bases). The CDR3 sequence is 12 residues long. Germline loops: CDR1 SGHTA, CDR2 FQGNSA. V lost 1 base and J lost 8, with 8 bases in between. The CDR3 region is CASSLDKGGYTF. The CDR3 coding sequence is TGTGCCAGCAGCTTAGATAAGGGGGGCTACACCTTC.

This clonotype was observed many times. The chain employs TRBV5-1 and TRBJ2-2; 8 nucleotides agree with TRBD1. The germline V gene has CDR1 SGHRS and CDR2 YFSETQ. The V gene end was trimmed by 5 bases and the J gene end by 2 bases; junction bases not matched to a gene: 5. The CDR3 length is 15 residues. The CDR3 loop is CASRSGTGNTGELFF. CDR3 bases: TGCGCCAGCAGGTCCGGGACAGGCAACACCGGGGAGCTGTTTTTT.

The chain recombines TRBV4-1 with TRBJ1-1, with D uncertain. The germline V gene has CDR1 MGHRA and CDR2 YSYEKL. The CDR3 length is 17 residues. Trimming took off 0 bases at V and 3 bases at J, with 17 bases between the two ends. In nucleotides, the CDR3 is TGCGCCAGCAGCCAAGAGAGGTTAGGAATTGCGGACACTGAAGCTTTCTTT. Protein sequence: CASSQERLGIADTEAFF.

The CDR3 region has the DNA TGTGCCAGCAGTCTACGGGCGTGGAACGAGCAGTACTTC. Protein product: CASSLRAWNEQYF. This chain links TRBV6-2 or TRBV6-3 with TRBJ2-7; D unclear. The germline CDR1 and CDR2 sequences are MNHEY and SVGEGT. CDR3 size: 13 residues. The V gene lost 5 bases and the J gene lost 5 bases, with 13 bases spanning the gap.

With respect to this clonotype: Mismatch with germline at one junction end may stem from a read error. The chain employs TRBV2 and TRBJ2-2; 14 nucleotides agree with TRBD2. CDR1 is SNHLY, CDR2 FYNNEI, per germline. The CDR3 has 19 amino acids. CDR3: CAISLVLGLAGGGAGELFF. The CDR3 DNA is TGTGCCATCAGTTTAGTCCTCGGACTAGCGGGAGGCGGGGCCGGGGAGCTGTTTTTT.

The rearrangement joins TRBV7-8 to TRBJ2-2; no reliable D call. CDR3 size: 14 residues. Trimming stripped 3 bases from V and 4 bases from J, with 9 bases between. Germline CDR1 and CDR2: SGHVS and FQNEAQ. CDR3 sequence: CASSFRMGTGELFF. The CDR3 DNA sequence: TGTGCCAGCAGCTTTCGTATGGGCACCGGGGAGCTGTTTTTT.

This clonotype was observed a few times. This chain connects TRBV20-1 to TRBJ1-1; 7 bases agree with TRBD1. This CDR3 comprises 13 residues. V was clipped by 6 bases and J by 5 bases; unmatched bases: 9. Germline V gene sequence: CDR1 DFQATT, CDR2 SNEGSKA (reference sequence). CDR3 loop: CSARDSRGTEAFF. CDR3 nucleotides: TGCAGTGCCAGGGACAGCCGGGGAACTGAAGCTTTCTTT.

J is TRBJ2-5 and V is TRBV4-1; D remains ambiguous. The V end lost 3 bases, the J end lost 5 bases, and 10 bases lay between the germline ends. The CDR3 length is 13 residues. The germline V gene has CDR1 MGHRA and CDR2 YSYEKL. The CDR3 coding sequence is TGCGCCAGCAGCCACTTCGACGGGGAGACCCAGTACTTC. It translates to CASSHFDGETQYF.

This clonotype was recorded a few times. The gene calls are TRBV12-3 or TRBV12-4 and TRBJ2-3, with a weak D call TRBD1 (5 bases). The CDR3 runs 13 residues. V was shortened by 8 bases and J by 0 bases, with 9 bases between the two germline ends. CDR3 coding DNA: TGTGCCAGCCACCAGGGCAGCACAGATACGCAGTATTTT. Translating gives CASHQGSTDTQYF.

In its sample, this clonotype was seen a few times. The chain is built from TRBV20-1 and TRBJ1-6; the D is unclear. The CDR3 runs 17 residues. The ends were cut back, 0 bases at V and 0 bases at J, with 12 bases in the middle. Germline V CDR1 and CDR2: DFQATT, SNEGSKA (reference sequence). The CDR3 loop reads CSARDLRASSYNSPLHF. In nucleotides, the CDR3 is TGCAGTGCTAGAGATCTGAGAGCGAGCTCCTATAATTCACCCCTCCACTTT.

This clonotype was seen a few times. The chain combines TRBV19 with TRBJ2-1; D is unclear. This CDR3 is 12 amino acids long. Between the trimmed V and J ends, which lost 7 bases and 5 bases, there was a span of 9 bases. Germline CDR1 reads LNHDA; CDR2 reads SQIVND (reference sequence). The CDR3 DNA reads as TGTGCCAGTACCCTCCCCAACAATGAGCAGTTCTTC. The encoded protein is CASTLPNNEQFF.

This clonotype was observed a few times. The J gene is TRBJ2-5, the V gene TRBV6-2 or TRBV6-3, with a tentative D call TRBD1 (6 bases). V dropped 0 bases and J dropped 1 base, with 15 bases sitting between them. CDR1 is MNHEY and CDR2 is SVGEGT in the germline V gene. The CDR3 loop spans 17 amino acids. The CDR3 sequence: CASSYSSTGTSQETQYF. The CDR3 DNA reads as TGTGCCAGCAGTTACTCATCTACCGGGACAAGCCAAGAGACCCAGTACTTC.